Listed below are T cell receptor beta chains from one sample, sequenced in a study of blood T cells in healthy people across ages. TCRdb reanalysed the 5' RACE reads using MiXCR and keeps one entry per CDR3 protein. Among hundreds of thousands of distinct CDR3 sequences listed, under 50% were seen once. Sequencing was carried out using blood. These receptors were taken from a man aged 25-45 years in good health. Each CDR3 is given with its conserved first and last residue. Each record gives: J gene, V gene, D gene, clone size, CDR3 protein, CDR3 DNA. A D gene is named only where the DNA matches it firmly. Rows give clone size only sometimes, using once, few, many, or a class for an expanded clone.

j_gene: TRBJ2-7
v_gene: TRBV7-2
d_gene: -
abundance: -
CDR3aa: CASSLWVETVKPYEQYF
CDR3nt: TGTGCCAGCAGCTTATGGGTTGAGACGGTGAAACCCTACGAGCAGTACTTC

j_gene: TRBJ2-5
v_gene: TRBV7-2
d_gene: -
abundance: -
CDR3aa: CASSVTADQETQYF
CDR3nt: TGTGCCAGCAGCGTAACGGCGGACCAAGAGACCCAGTACTTC

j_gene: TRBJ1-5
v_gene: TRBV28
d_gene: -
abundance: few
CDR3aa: CASNVWVVDQPQHF
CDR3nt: TGTGCCAGCAATGTTTGGGTGGTGGATCAGCCCCAGCATTTT

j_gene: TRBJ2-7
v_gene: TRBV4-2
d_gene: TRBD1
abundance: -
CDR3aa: CASSQPKGAPDYEQYF
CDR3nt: TGTGCCAGCAGCCAACCAAAGGGGGCGCCGGACTACGAGCAGTACTTC

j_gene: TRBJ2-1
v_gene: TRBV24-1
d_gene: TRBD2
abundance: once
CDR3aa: CATMGGSYSEQFF
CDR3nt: TGTGCCACCATGGGAGGGTCCTACAGTGAGCAGTTCTTC

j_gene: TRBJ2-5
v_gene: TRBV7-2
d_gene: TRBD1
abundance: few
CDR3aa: CASSLDRGGETQYF
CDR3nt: TGTGCCAGCAGCTTGGACAGGGGAGGAGAGACCCAGTACTTC

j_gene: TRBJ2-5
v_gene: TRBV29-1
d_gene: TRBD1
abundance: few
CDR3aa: CSVGRGETQYF
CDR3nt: TGCAGCGTTGGCAGGGGGGAGACCCAGTACTTC

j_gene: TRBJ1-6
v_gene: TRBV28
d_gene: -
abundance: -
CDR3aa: CASSLISADNSPLHF
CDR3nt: TGTGCCAGCAGTTTAATTTCGGCGGACAATTCACCCCTCCACTTT

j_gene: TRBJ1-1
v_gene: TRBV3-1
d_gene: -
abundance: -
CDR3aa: CASSQDKRTEAFF
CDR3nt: TGTGCCAGCAGCCAAGATAAGAGGACTGAAGCTTTCTTT

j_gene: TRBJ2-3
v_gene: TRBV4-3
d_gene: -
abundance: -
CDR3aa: CASSPHDGGVTDTQYF
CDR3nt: TGCGCCAGCAGCCCCCACGACGGAGGGGTCACAGATACGCAGTATTTT

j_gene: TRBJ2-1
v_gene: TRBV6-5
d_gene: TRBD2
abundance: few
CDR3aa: CASSYYGTSGRSSYNEQFF
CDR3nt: TGTGCCAGCAGTTATTACGGGACTAGCGGGAGGAGCTCCTACAATGAGCAGTTCTTC

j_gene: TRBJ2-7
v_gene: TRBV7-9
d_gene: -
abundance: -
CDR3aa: CASSSDMGEQYF
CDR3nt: TGTGCCAGCAGCTCCGACATGGGCGAGCAGTACTTC

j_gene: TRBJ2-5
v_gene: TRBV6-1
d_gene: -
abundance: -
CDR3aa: CASSDGDTQTQYF
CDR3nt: TGTGCCAGCAGTGATGGGGACACCCAGACCCAGTACTTC

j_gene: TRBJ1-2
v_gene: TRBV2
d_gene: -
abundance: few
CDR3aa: CASGSFYGYTF
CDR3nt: TGTGCCAGCGGGTCATTCTATGGCTACACCTTC

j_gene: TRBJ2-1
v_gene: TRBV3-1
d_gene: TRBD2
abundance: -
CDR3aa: CASSQAAGVNEQFF
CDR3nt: TGTGCCAGCAGCCAAGCGGCGGGGGTCAATGAGCAGTTCTTC

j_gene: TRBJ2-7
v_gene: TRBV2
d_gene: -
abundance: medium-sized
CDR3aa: CASRGHYEQYF
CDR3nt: TGTGCCAGCAGGGGACACTACGAGCAGTACTTC

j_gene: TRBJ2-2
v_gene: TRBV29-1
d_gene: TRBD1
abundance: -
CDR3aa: CSVEQGVIAGELFF
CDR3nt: TGCAGCGTCGAACAGGGGGTAATTGCCGGGGAGCTGTTTTTT

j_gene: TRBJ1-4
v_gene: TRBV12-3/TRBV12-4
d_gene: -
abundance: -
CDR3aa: CASSLRRETNEKLFF
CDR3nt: TGTGCCAGCAGTTTAAGGCGGGAGACTAATGAAAAACTGTTTTTT

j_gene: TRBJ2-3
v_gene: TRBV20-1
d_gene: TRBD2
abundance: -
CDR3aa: CSAGGSERGSTDTQYF
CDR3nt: TGCAGTGCTGGGGGGAGCGAGCGGGGGAGCACAGATACGCAGTATTTT

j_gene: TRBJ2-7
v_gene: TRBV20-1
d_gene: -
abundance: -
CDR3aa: CSARRGNTSEQYF
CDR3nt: TGCAGTGCTAGGCGGGGCAACACCTCCGAGCAGTACTTC

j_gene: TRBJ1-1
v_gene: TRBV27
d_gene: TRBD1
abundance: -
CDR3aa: CSLNVDRGTEAFF
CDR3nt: TGTTCCCTGAACGTGGACAGGGGGACTGAAGCTTTCTTT

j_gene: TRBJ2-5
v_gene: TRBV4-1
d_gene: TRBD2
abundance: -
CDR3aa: CASSQDPAGGRYGNNEQYF
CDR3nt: TGCGCCAGCAGCCAAGATCCAGCGGGGGGGCGATATGGGAACAATGAGCAGTACTTC

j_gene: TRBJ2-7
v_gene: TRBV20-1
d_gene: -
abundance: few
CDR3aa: CSARDPKSSSYEQYF
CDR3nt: TGCAGTGCTAGAGATCCCAAGAGCAGCTCCTACGAGCAGTACTTC

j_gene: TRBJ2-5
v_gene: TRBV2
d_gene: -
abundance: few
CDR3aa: CASKVGRFLDPTQYF
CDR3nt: TGTGCCAGCAAAGTCGGACGTTTCTTAGACCCGACCCAGTACTTC

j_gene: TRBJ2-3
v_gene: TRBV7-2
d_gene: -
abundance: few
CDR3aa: CASSFTGLTQYF
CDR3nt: TGTGCCAGCAGCTTTACAGGACTGACGCAGTATTTT

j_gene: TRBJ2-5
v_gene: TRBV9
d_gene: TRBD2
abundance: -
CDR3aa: CASSVEERGGFGTQYF
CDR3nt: TGTGCCAGCAGCGTAGAAGAGCGGGGGGGCTTCGGGACCCAGTACTTC

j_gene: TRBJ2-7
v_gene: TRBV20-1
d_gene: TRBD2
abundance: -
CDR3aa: CSARWPGRGDVQYF
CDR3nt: TGCAGTGCTAGATGGCCAGGGCGGGGGGATGTGCAGTACTTC

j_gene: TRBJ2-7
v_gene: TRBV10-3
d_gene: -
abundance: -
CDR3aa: CAISESPSYNEQYF
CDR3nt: TGTGCCATCAGTGAGAGCCCCTCCTACAATGAGCAGTACTTC

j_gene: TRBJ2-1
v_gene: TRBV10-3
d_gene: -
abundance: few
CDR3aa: CAISVGSSNEQFF
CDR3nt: TGTGCCATCAGTGTAGGCAGTAGTAATGAGCAGTTCTTC

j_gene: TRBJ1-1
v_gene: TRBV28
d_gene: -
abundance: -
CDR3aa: CASSPSINTEAFF
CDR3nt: TGTGCCAGCAGTCCCTCTATCAACACTGAAGCTTTCTTT

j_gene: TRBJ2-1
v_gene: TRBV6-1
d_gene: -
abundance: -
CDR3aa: CASNGRFNEQFF
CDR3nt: TGTGCCAGCAACGGCAGGTTCAATGAGCAGTTCTTC

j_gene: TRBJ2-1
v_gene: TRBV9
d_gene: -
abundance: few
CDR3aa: CASSVDTGTQFF
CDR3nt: TGTGCCAGCAGCGTGGATACAGGGACGCAGTTCTTC

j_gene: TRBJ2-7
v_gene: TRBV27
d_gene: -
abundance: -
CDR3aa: CASSDLDSFYEQYF
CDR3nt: TGTGCCAGCAGCGATCTTGACAGTTTCTACGAGCAGTACTTC

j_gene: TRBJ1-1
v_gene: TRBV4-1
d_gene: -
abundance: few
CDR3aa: CASSQLLRQRMNTEAFF
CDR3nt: TGCGCCAGCAGCCAGTTACTGCGACAGAGGATGAACACTGAAGCTTTCTTT

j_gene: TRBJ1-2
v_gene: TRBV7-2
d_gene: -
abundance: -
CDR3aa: CASSLAPRVSNYGYTF
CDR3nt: TGTGCCAGCAGCTTAGCCCCCCGGGTATCTAACTATGGCTACACCTTC

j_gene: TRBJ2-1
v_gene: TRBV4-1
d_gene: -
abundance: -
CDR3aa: CASSHLGSNNEQFF
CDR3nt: TGCGCCAGCAGCCACCTCGGCTCGAACAATGAGCAGTTCTTC

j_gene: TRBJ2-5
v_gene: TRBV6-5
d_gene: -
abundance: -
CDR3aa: CASRPLIWRGETQYF
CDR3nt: TGTGCCAGCAGGCCCCTCATTTGGAGGGGAGAGACCCAGTACTTC